A single sample gave rise to the 32 T cell receptor beta chains below, sequenced in a study of siplizumab effects on memory and regulatory T cells. Produced via immunoSEQ multiplex PCR; TCRdb's table is partial and in-frame only. The table lists about 56,000 clones, around 97% of them singletons, with roughly 0.99% in the top ten. Source material: naive CD8+ T cells sorted from blood. The receptors stem from a human donor in good health.

This chain uses TRBV11-3 with TRBJ2-1; the D gene is possibly TRBD1 (5 bases). The CDR3 has 14 amino acids. V was cut by 0 bases and J by 5 bases, with 8 bases left in between. Germline values: CDR1 SGHNT, CDR2 YENEEA. CDR3 nucleotide sequence: TGTGCCAGCAGCTTAGATCCGGACAACAATGAGCAGTTCTTC. Protein sequence: CASSLDPDNNEQFF.

This clone was found once. The chain combines TRBV5-4 with TRBJ2-7, with 7 bases matching TRBD2. The CDR3 loop spans 15 amino acids. V trimming: 0 bases; J trimming: 2 bases; junction bases outside the gene matches: 5. The germline gives CDR1 SGHNT, CDR2 YYREEE (reference sequence). CDR3 DNA: TGTGCCAGCAGCTTGGCGGCGGGAGTTACCTACGAGCAGTACTTC. Its protein product is CASSLAAGVTYEQYF.

The chain couples TRBV6-7 to TRBJ1-5; 11 nucleotides line up with TRBD1. TRBV6-7 is identified as an open reading frame with a role that is uncertain. Trimming removed 2 bases from V and 5 bases from J; junction bases left unmatched: 8. The CDR3 is 17 residues long. The CDR3 loop is CASSYPTGTGGHQPQHF. CDR3 coding DNA: TGTGCCAGCAGTTACCCTACCGGGACAGGGGGGCATCAGCCCCAGCATTTT.

In its sample, this clone was seen once. The chain carries TRBV29-1 and TRBJ1-2; TRBD1 agrees at 7 bases. The CDR3 is made up of 13 amino acids. Germline V lookup: CDR1 SQVTM, CDR2 ANQGSEA. Trimming took 5 bases from V and 4 from J; bases not matched to a gene: 7. CDR3 in amino acids: CSVTPTGSYGYTF. The CDR3 nucleotides are TGCAGCGTTACACCGACAGGGTCCTATGGCTACACCTTC.

The chain combines TRBV7-9 with TRBJ2-1; D is unresolved. Germline V gene lookup returns CDR1 SEHNR and CDR2 FQNEAQ (reference sequence). Trimming shortened V by 5 bases and J by 8 bases, and 13 bases separated the two germline ends. There are 13 residues in the CDR3. For the CDR3, the DNA is TGTGCCAGCAGCCAAGCACAGCACCATGAGCAGTTCTTC. It translates to CASSQAQHHEQFF.

The J gene is TRBJ2-7, the V gene TRBV27, with D possibly being TRBD1 or TRBD2 (5 bases each). Germline CDR1 reads MNHEY; CDR2 reads SMNVEV (reference sequence). This CDR3 spans 14 amino acids. V was trimmed by 3 bases and J by 4 bases, leaving 13 bases between them. The CDR3: CASSFTRDQYEQYF. In DNA form, the CDR3 reads TGTGCCAGCAGTTTCACGAGGGACCAGTACGAGCAGTACTTC.

J is TRBJ2-1 and V is TRBV11-3; the D is unclear. Germline V lookup: CDR1 SGHNT, CDR2 YENEEA. Trimming cost V 3 bases and J 7 bases, with 7 bases left between them. This CDR3 spans 12 amino acids. The CDR3 protein is CASSFESNEQFF. In nucleotides, the CDR3 is TGTGCCAGCAGCTTTGAGTCGAATGAGCAGTTCTTC.

The chain is built from TRBV30 and TRBJ2-1; weak D call: TRBD2 (6 bases). Trimming took 3 bases from V and 0 from J, leaving 15 bases between them. The CDR3 loop spans 16 amino acids. CDR1 and CDR2 from the germline V gene are GTSNPN and SVGIG (reference sequence). The CDR3 protein is CAWSGIGRSSYNEQFF. The CDR3 coding sequence is TGTGCCTGGAGCGGTATAGGGAGGTCCTCCTACAATGAGCAGTTCTTC.

The V and J genes are TRBV5-8 and TRBJ2-3; 8 bases map to TRBD1. The CDR3 runs to 13 residues. Germline V gene lookup returns CDR1 SGHTS and CDR2 YDEGEE. V was pared by 4 bases and J by 8 bases, with 6 bases of the junction left unmatched. The CDR3 region is CASSEDREGTQYF. The CDR3 nucleotides are TGTGCCAGCAGCGAGGACAGGGAAGGTACGCAGTATTTT.

The chain has TRBV7-9 and TRBJ2-1, with a weak D call TRBD2 (6 bases). The germline V and J ends were trimmed by 1 base and 2 bases, with 12 bases remaining between them. In germline, CDR1 is SEHNR, CDR2 FQNEAQ (reference sequence). This CDR3 is built from 16 residues. The CDR3: CASSLEVTRAYNEQFF. The CDR3, as DNA: TGTGCCAGCAGCTTAGAGGTGACTAGGGCCTACAATGAGCAGTTCTTC.

This clone came up once. V and J are TRBV10-3 and TRBJ1-1, with D hard to call. V shed 4 bases and J shed 1 base, with 7 bases lying between them. Germline-derived CDR1 and CDR2 are ENHRY and SYGVKD. The CDR3 runs 13 residues. CDR3 nucleotides: TGTGCCATCAGTGCCGCCGAGAACACTGAAGCTTTCTTT. It is translated as CAISAAENTEAFF.

The chain recombines TRBV5-1 with TRBJ2-7; 8 positions agree with TRBD1. This CDR3 is 14 amino acids long. Germline trimming cut 4 bases from V and 4 bases from J; bases unmatched to any gene: 7. CDR1 and CDR2 from the germline V gene are SGHRS and YFSETQ. CDR3 nucleotide sequence: TGCGCCAGCAGCCCGGGACAGGAGGTGTACGAGCAGTACTTC. Protein sequence: CASSPGQEVYEQYF.

The chain links TRBV9 to TRBJ2-7, with 12 positions matching TRBD2. Germline V gene data show CDR1 as SGDLS and CDR2 as YYNGEE. V trimming: 3 bases; J trimming: 7 bases; junction bases outside the gene matches: 5. This CDR3 region has 14 residues. The CDR3 sequence is CASSGRLAGDEQYF. CDR3 sequence (DNA): TGTGCCAGCAGCGGACGACTAGCGGGAGATGAGCAGTACTTC.

This chain uses TRBV4-2 with TRBJ1-5; 10 bases are shared with TRBD1. The CDR3 sequence is 17 residues long. V was clipped by 0 bases and J by 6 bases; unmatched bases: 8. In germline, CDR1 is LGHNA, CDR2 YNFKEQ. CDR3 coding DNA: TGTGCCAGCAGCCAAGATCTTGGGACAGGGGTTGCTCAGCCCCAGCATTTT. Translation gives CASSQDLGTGVAQPQHF.

The V gene is TRBV4-2, the J gene TRBJ2-1; D is possibly TRBD2 (6 bases). Germline lookup yields CDR1 LGHNA and CDR2 YNFKEQ. The CDR3 is 17 amino acids. V shed 4 bases and J shed 0 bases, with 16 bases lying between them. For the CDR3, the DNA is TGTGCCAGCAGCCGGGGGGTTGGGGGTAGCTCCTACAATGAGCAGTTCTTC. Translated: CASSRGVGGSSYNEQFF.

The V gene is TRBV29-1, the J gene TRBJ2-6; D not certain. Trimming cost V 4 bases and J 0 bases, with 1 base left between them. The CDR3 length is 12 residues. Germline V gene sequence: CDR1 SQVTM, CDR2 ANQGSEA. The CDR3 is CSVVSGANVLTF. CDR3 in DNA: TGCAGCGTTGTCTCTGGGGCCAACGTCCTGACTTTC. Full variable domain (outside the CDR3, taken from reference TRBV29-1 and TRBJ2-6): SAVISQKPSRDICQRGTSLTIQCQVDSQVTMMFWYRQQPGQSLTLIATANQGSEATYESGFVIDKFPISRPNLTFSTLTVSNMSPEDSSIYLCSVVSGANVLTFGAGSRLTVL.

The chain recombines TRBV19 with TRBJ2-4, with D perhaps matching TRBD2 (7 bases). The CDR3 runs to 15 residues. Germline V gene lookup returns CDR1 LNHDA and CDR2 SQIVND (reference sequence). The V gene lost 3 bases and the J gene lost 1 base, with 10 bases spanning the gap. Written as DNA, the CDR3 is TGTGCCAGTAGTATTGGGGGGGCGGCCAAAAACATTCAGTACTTC. Its translation is CASSIGGAAKNIQYF.

J is TRBJ2-5 and V is TRBV11-2; 14 positions match TRBD2. The CDR3 contains 16 residues. The V and J ends lost 5 bases and 6 bases, in that order; junction bases with no gene match: 8. Germline V gene lookup returns CDR1 SGHAT and CDR2 FQNNGV. As DNA, the CDR3 is TGTGCCAGCAGCCAGGGACTAGCGGGAGTGGGTCAGACCCAGTACTTC. This codes for CASSQGLAGVGQTQYF.

Here the CDR3 DNA reads TGTGCCAGCAGCTTGGAGGGACGGGAGAACACTGAAGCTTTCTTT. Translating gives CASSLEGRENTEAFF. The chain carries TRBV5-4 and TRBJ1-1, with D perhaps matching TRBD1 (5 bases). The CDR3 has 15 residues. Trimming took off 0 bases at V and 1 base at J, with 10 bases between the two ends. Germline CDR1 is SGHNT and CDR2 is YYREEE (reference sequence). The entire variable domain, with the rest obtained from reference TRBV5-4 and TRBJ1-1, is as follows: ETGVTQSPTHLIKTRGQQVTLRCSSQSGHNTVSWYQQALGQGPQFIFQYYREEENGRGNFPPRFSGLQFPNYSSELNVNALELDDSALYLCASSLEGRENTEAFFGQGTRLTVV.

CDR3 loop: CASSKTSGSIDEQFF. The CDR3 DNA follows: TGTGCCAGCAGTAAGACTAGCGGGAGTATTGATGAGCAGTTCTTC. The V gene is TRBV6-6, the J gene TRBJ2-1; 12 bases fit TRBD2. Germline V gene data show CDR1 as MNHNY and CDR2 as SVGAGI (reference sequence). The CDR3 covers 15 residues. V shed 5 bases and J 8 bases; nucleotides not matched to a gene: 7.

V is TRBV13 and J is TRBJ2-3; 11 bases align to TRBD1. The V segment lost 5 bases and the J segment 8 bases; nucleotides outside the gene matches: 6. Germline CDR1 reads PRHDT; CDR2 reads FYEKMQ (reference sequence). This CDR3 has 14 residues. CDR3 nucleotide sequence: TGTGCCAGCAGCACGGGACAGGGGGGAGGTACGCAGTATTTT. It specifies CASSTGQGGGTQYF.

This chain connects TRBV6-1 to TRBJ2-2; the match to TRBD2 covers 8 bases. There are 15 residues in the CDR3. The V gene's germline CDR1 is MNHNS and CDR2 SASEGT. V shed 10 bases and J 4 bases; nucleotides not matched to a gene: 11. The CDR3 sequence is CAIRGERETTGELFF. The CDR3 DNA sequence: TGTGCCATTCGGGGGGAGCGGGAGACCACCGGGGAGCTGTTTTTT.

The chain employs TRBV13 and TRBJ2-1; no firm D call. Germline values: CDR1 PRHDT, CDR2 FYEKMQ (reference sequence). Trimming removed 7 bases at V and 5 bases at J, with 12 bases between. CDR3 length: 13 residues. The CDR3, as DNA: TGTGCCAGCACAGGCAGATTACACAATGAGCAGTTCTTC. It encodes CASTGRLHNEQFF.

CDR3 DNA: TGTGCCAGCAGCACGACGCCGGAGCTGTTTTTT. Amino acids: CASSTTPELFF. J is TRBJ2-2 and V is TRBV7-9; no firm D call. The CDR3 sequence is 11 residues long. Per germline, CDR1 SEHNR and CDR2 FQNEAQ (reference sequence). V was pared by 5 bases and J by 10 bases, with 8 bases between. Looking up the rest from reference TRBV7-9 and TRBJ2-2 gives the full variable domain: DTGVSQNPRHKITKRGQNVTFRCDPISEHNRLYWYRQTLGQGPEFLTYFQNEAQLEKSRLLSDRFSAERPKGSFSTLEIQRTEQGDSAMYLCASSTTPELFFGEGSRLTVL.

The chain employs TRBV9 and TRBJ2-2, with 8 bases lining up with TRBD2. CDR3 length: 16 amino acids. The ends lost 0 bases at V and 0 bases at J; junction bases unmatched: 1. The germline CDR1 and CDR2 sequences are SGDLS and YYNGEE. The CDR3 bases are TGTGCCAGCAGCGTAGGACTAGCGCCGAACACCGGGGAGCTGTTTTTT. This translates into CASSVGLAPNTGELFF. Filled out from reference TRBV9 and TRBJ2-2, the complete variable domain reads DSGVTQTPKHLITATGQRVTLRCSPRSGDLSVYWYQQSLDQGLQFLIQYYNGEERAKGNILERFSAQQFPDLHSELNLSSLELGDSALYFCASSVGLAPNTGELFFGEGSRLTVL.

This chain uses TRBV30 with TRBJ2-7, with a tentative D call TRBD1 (6 bases). V was pared by 4 bases and J by 3 bases, with 10 bases between. Germline V gene lookup returns CDR1 GTSNPN and CDR2 SVGIG (reference sequence). The CDR3 loop spans 12 amino acids. CDR3 nucleotide sequence: TGTGCCTGGACCCCGGACAGCTACGAGCAGTACTTC. This codes for CAWTPDSYEQYF.

V usage is TRBV6-6 and J usage is TRBJ2-7; D gene unclear. Germline assignment: CDR1 MNHNY and CDR2 SVGAGI (reference sequence). This CDR3 region has 11 residues. Trimming shortened V by 4 bases and J by 5 bases, and 6 bases separated the two germline ends. CDR3 region: CASSSSHEQYF. CDR3 in DNA: TGTGCCAGCAGTTCGAGCCACGAGCAGTACTTC.

The genes are TRBV13 and TRBJ2-3, with 9 nucleotides matching TRBD2. The germline CDR1 and CDR2 sequences are PRHDT and FYEKMQ (reference sequence). The V segment lost 4 bases and the J segment 9 bases; nucleotides outside the gene matches: 11. The CDR3 runs to 15 residues. CDR3 DNA sequence: TGTGCCAGCAGCTCCACGGGACTAGCTTTACTAACGCAGTATTTT. As protein: CASSSTGLALLTQYF.

The chain recombines TRBV28 with TRBJ2-1, with 11 bases matching TRBD2. CDR1 MDHEN and CDR2 SYDVKM come from the germline V gene. Trimming removed 4 bases from V and 3 bases from J; junction bases left unmatched: 5. This CDR3 is 16 amino acids long. CDR3 loop: CASSSPTSGDYNEQFF. CDR3 DNA sequence: TGTGCCAGCAGTTCACCGACTAGCGGGGACTACAATGAGCAGTTCTTC.

J is TRBJ2-1 and V is TRBV4-3; D unresolved. In germline, CDR1 is LGHNA, CDR2 YSLEER. CDR3 length equals 14 residues. V was cut by 2 bases and J by 4 bases, with 9 bases left in between. The CDR3 here is CASSQITAYNEQFF. CDR3 DNA sequence: TGCGCCAGCAGCCAAATCACAGCTTACAATGAGCAGTTCTTC.

The chain combines TRBV6-1 with TRBJ2-1; TRBD2 aligns across 11 bases. With V trimmed by 1 base and J by 6 bases, 5 bases remained unmatched. CDR3 size: 16 residues. CDR1 and CDR2 (germline): MNHNS, SASEGT. CDR3 sequence (DNA): TGTGCCAGCAGTGAAGAACCTAGCGGGAGGACCAATGAGCAGTTCTTC. Translation: CASSEEPSGRTNEQFF.

For this clone: Germline is not matched at one junction end, which may reflect a read error. Other DNA sequences in this sample translate to the same CDR3. This chain uses TRBV27 with TRBJ1-1, with 7 bases that match TRBD1. This CDR3 region has 13 residues. The V gene's germline CDR1 is MNHEY and CDR2 SMNVEV (reference sequence). CDR3 nucleotides: TGTGCCAGCAGACTCGACAGGGCGACTGAAGCCTTCTTT. Its translation is CASRLDRATEAFF.